The T cell receptor beta chain described here comes from a study of tissue T cells after allogeneic stem cell transplantation. Whole-study results and caveats: Few T cell clones were shared across patients, but motif clusters showed tissue-specific shared signatures. In patients and mice, blood and spleen missed much of tissue repertoire.

Germline V lookup: CDR1 LGHNA, CDR2 YSYQKL. The V end was cut by 3 bases, the J end by 1 base, with 6 bases between. The CDR3 consists of 14 residues. A note on this clone: Its antigen is unknown. Mouse names are used for the genes. Read coverage stops 1 residue before the CDR3 terminus; the germline J gene supplies the remainder.

The assay was immunoSEQ multiplex PCR, and TCRdb's table has in-frame clones only and misses some. The table has approximately 20,000 clones, about 70% seen once. The sample taken for sequencing was blood. V gene TRBV2 combines with J gene TRBJ1-4; a possible D gene is TRBD1 (6 bases). This receptor was identified in a female BALB/c mouse in good health. Strain haplotype (MHC): H2-d. CDR3 sequence reads: CASSQGHSNERLFF. CDR3 DNA (partial): TGTGCCAGCAGCCAGGGACATTCCAACGAAAGATTATTT. Full variable domain (missing parts from reference TRBV2 and TRBJ1-4): DPKIIQKPKYLVAVTGSEKILICEQYLGHNAMYWYRQSAKKPLEFMFSYSYQKLMDNQTASSRFQPQSSKKNHLDLQITALKPDDSATYFCASSQGHSNERLFFGHGTKLSVL.